Listed here are 21 T cell receptor beta chains from one sample, sequenced in a study of blood T cell repertoires in COVID-19. Clones were read by immunoSEQ multiplex PCR, and TCRdb kept only the in-frame ones, dropping some. The repertoire holds more than 350,000 clones, more than 75% seen once, with 10% in the top ten. Sequencing was performed on peripheral blood. The receptors come from a woman aged 25 to 39 with COVID-19, enrolled during active disease.

The count of this clone is one. The CDR3: CASSFRTSGTDTQYF. Here the CDR3 DNA reads TGTGCCAGCAGCTTTAGGACTAGCGGCACAGATACGCAGTATTTT. J is TRBJ2-3 and V is TRBV11-2; 9 bases match TRBD2. Germline V gene lookup returns CDR1 SGHAT and CDR2 FQNNGV. The CDR3 is 15 amino acids. The junction had 2 bases not matched to a gene; V was cut back by 3 bases and J by 1 base. Full variable domain (rest looked up from reference TRBV11-2 and TRBJ2-3): EAGVAQSPRYKIIEKRQSVAFWCNPISGHATLYWYQQILGQGPKLLIQFQNNGVVDDSQLPKDRFSAERLKGVDSTLKIQPAKLEDSAVYLCASSFRTSGTDTQYFGPGTRLTVL.

The J gene is TRBJ1-2, the V gene TRBV30; D remains unclear. This CDR3 is 14 amino acids long. The V end was cut by 2 bases, the J end by 0 bases, with 10 bases between. Per the germline V gene, CDR1 is GTSNPN and CDR2 is SVGIG (reference sequence). The CDR3 sequence is CAWSIHLANYGYTF. DNA of the CDR3: TGTGCCTGGAGTATCCACTTAGCTAACTATGGCTACACCTTC.

The genes are TRBV5-1 and TRBJ2-1; tentatively, D is TRBD1 (5 bases). Germline CDR1 and CDR2: SGHRS and YFSETQ. This CDR3 contains 13 residues. V lost 2 bases and J lost 4, with 7 bases in between. CDR3: CASSLRQYNEQFF. The CDR3 region has the DNA TGCGCCAGCAGCTTACGACAGTACAATGAGCAGTTCTTC.

The chain recombines TRBV10-2 with TRBJ1-1; the match to TRBD1 covers 7 bases. CDR3 length equals 13 residues. Per germline, CDR1 WSHSY and CDR2 SAAADI. Losses at the gene ends were 3 bases for V and 6 bases for J; bases not matched to a gene: 4. The CDR3 reads CASSDQGVAEAFF. Written as DNA, the CDR3 is TGCGCCAGCAGTGACCAGGGGGTCGCTGAAGCTTTCTTT.

The J gene is TRBJ2-1, the V gene TRBV19, with 9 nucleotides matching TRBD2. Germline V gives CDR1 LNHDA, CDR2 SQIVND (reference sequence). With V trimmed by 3 bases and J by 8 bases, 5 bases remained unmatched. The CDR3 runs to 14 residues. CDR3 DNA: TGTGCCAGTAGTATCAAGCTAGCGGGGCATGAGCAGTTCTTC. Protein sequence: CASSIKLAGHEQFF.

The V and J genes are TRBV5-4 and TRBJ2-2, with 14 bases matching TRBD2. The CDR3 consists of 16 residues. Trimming at V came to 7 bases and at J to 7 bases, leaving 9 bases not matched to a gene. Looked up from germline, CDR1 is SGHNT and CDR2 is YYREEE (reference sequence). This CDR3 reads CASGSGTSGSGGELFF. Written as DNA, the CDR3 is TGTGCCAGCGGGTCCGGGACTAGCGGGAGTGGCGGGGAGCTGTTTTTT.

The chain recombines TRBV15 with TRBJ2-2; 7 bases match TRBD2. CDR1 is LNHNV, CDR2 YYDKDF, per germline (reference sequence). V lost 6 bases and J lost 4; bases outside the gene matches: 5. The CDR3 spans 14 residues. CDR3 DNA: TGTGCCACCAGGGCGGGAGTCGGCACCGGGGAGCTGTTTTTT. It specifies CATRAGVGTGELFF.

The CDR3 DNA sequence: TGTGCCAGCAGCACTCGATCGGGACTAGCGGGGCACAATGAGCAGTTCTTC. Amino acids: CASSTRSGLAGHNEQFF. The chain uses TRBV11-3 and TRBJ2-1, with 13 bases lining up with TRBD2. The V segment lost 5 bases and the J segment 5 bases; nucleotides outside the gene matches: 9. The length of the CDR3 is 17 residues. CDR1 and CDR2 (germline): SGHNT, YENEEA.

CDR3 sequence (DNA): TGTGCCAGCGCCGGGCAGGGAGGAGTAGGCGAGCAGTACTTC. Protein sequence: CASAGQGGVGEQYF. This chain uses TRBV2 with TRBJ2-7; perhaps TRBD2 as D (6 bases). The V gene's germline CDR1 is SNHLY and CDR2 FYNNEI. The CDR3 length is 14 residues. The V gene lost 8 bases and the J gene lost 6 bases, with 20 bases spanning the gap.

This clone was found once. The rearrangement joins TRBV28 to TRBJ2-7, with D maybe TRBD1 (6 bases). Trimming took 3 bases from V and 3 from J, leaving 9 bases between them. The V gene's germline CDR1 is MDHEN and CDR2 SYDVKM. This CDR3 region has 13 residues. CDR3 loop: CASSFGQYYEQYF. The CDR3 region has the DNA TGTGCCAGCAGTTTCGGACAGTACTACGAGCAGTACTTC.

V and J are TRBV7-8 and TRBJ2-5; tentatively, D is TRBD2 (5 bases). With 1 base removed from V and 2 bases from J, the gap between germline ends came to 8 bases. CDR3 length equals 14 residues. Germline values: CDR1 SGHVS, CDR2 FQNEAQ. CDR3 loop: CASSLERSQETQYF. The CDR3, as DNA: TGTGCCAGCAGCTTAGAGCGGAGTCAAGAGACCCAGTACTTC.

The chain is built from TRBV5-8 and TRBJ2-5; 8 positions match TRBD1. Germline V gives CDR1 SGHTS, CDR2 YDEGEE. V shed 2 bases and J 3 bases; nucleotides not matched to a gene: 6. The CDR3 extends over 15 amino acids. CDR3 sequence reads: CASSLGTGGEETQYF. Written as DNA, the CDR3 is TGTGCCAGCAGCTTAGGGACAGGAGGAGAAGAGACCCAGTACTTC.

The sample holds one count of this clone. V usage is TRBV12-3 or TRBV12-4 and J usage is TRBJ2-5, with TRBD1 matching over 7 bases. Losses at the gene ends were 7 bases for V and 6 bases for J; bases not matched to a gene: 5. The CDR3 sequence is 12 residues long. The CDR3 protein is CASKNRGQTQYF. The CDR3 DNA reads TGTGCCAGCAAGAACAGGGGCCAGACCCAGTACTTC.

J is TRBJ2-3 and V is TRBV3-1 (or the pseudogene TRBV3-2); D remains unclear. The CDR3 length is 12 residues. Germline CDR1 is LGHDT and CDR2 is YNNKEL (reference sequence). The germline V and J ends were trimmed by 3 bases and 4 bases, with 5 bases remaining between them. The CDR3 protein is CASSHVADTQYF. Written as DNA, the CDR3 is TGTGCCAGCAGCCACGTTGCAGATACGCAGTATTTT.

The chain recombines TRBV30 with TRBJ2-1; 10 bases fit TRBD2. This CDR3 region has 15 residues. Germline V gives CDR1 GTSNPN, CDR2 SVGIG (reference sequence). The ends lost 5 bases at V and 0 bases at J; junction bases unmatched: 4. CDR3 region: CAWEIAGGSYNEQFF. The DNA for the CDR3 is TGTGCCTGGGAAATAGCGGGAGGCTCCTACAATGAGCAGTTCTTC. The full variable domain, with the rest looked up from reference TRBV30 and TRBJ2-1, is SQTIHQWPATLVQPVGSPLSLECTVEGTSNPNLYWYRQAAGRGLQLLFYSVGIGQISSEVPQNLSASRPQDRQFILSSKKLLLSDSGFYLCAWEIAGGSYNEQFFGPGTRLTVL.

The genes are TRBV7-3 and TRBJ2-2; maybe TRBD1 (5 bases). The V and J ends lost 4 bases and 6 bases respectively, with 18 bases between them. Per the germline V gene, CDR1 is SGHTA and CDR2 is FQGTGA. The CDR3 contains 16 residues. The CDR3: CASSSTPAGMAGELFF. For the CDR3, the DNA is TGTGCCAGCAGCTCAACCCCGGCAGGGATGGCCGGGGAGCTGTTTTTT.

V usage is TRBV3-1 (or the pseudogene TRBV3-2) and J usage is TRBJ1-4, with D possibly matching TRBD1 (6 bases). V shed 4 bases and J shed 6 bases, with 18 bases lying between them. Germline V gene lookup returns CDR1 LGHDT and CDR2 YNNKEL (reference sequence). CDR3 length: 16 amino acids. The CDR3 DNA sequence: TGTGCCAGCAGCCGGAGCCACATAGGGGGAGATGAAAAACTGTTTTTT. It encodes CASSRSHIGGDEKLFF.

The J gene is TRBJ2-1, the V gene TRBV19, with 9 bases aligning to TRBD1. The CDR3 is 15 residues long. Germline values: CDR1 LNHDA, CDR2 SQIVND (reference sequence). The J segment lost 10 bases and the V segment lost 3 bases, leaving 10 bases of the junction unmatched. CDR3 coding DNA: TGTGCCAGTAGTATTTCCGGGACAGGGAGTGGGGAGCAGTTCTTC. It translates to CASSISGTGSGEQFF.

The genes are TRBV7-9 and TRBJ2-3, with 7 bases matching TRBD2. This CDR3 comprises 15 residues. CDR1 is SEHNR and CDR2 is FQNEAQ in the germline V gene (reference sequence). V shed 3 bases, J shed 1 base, and the junction held 4 bases outside the gene matches. Here the CDR3 reads CASSFYRGGTDTQYF. The CDR3 region has the DNA TGTGCCAGCAGCTTTTACCGGGGGGGCACAGATACGCAGTATTTT.

The chain uses TRBV7-2 and TRBJ2-7; 7 nucleotides agree with TRBD2. From germline, CDR1 is SGHTA and CDR2 FQGNSA. The V gene end was trimmed by 2 bases and the J gene end by 2 bases; junction bases not matched to a gene: 6. The CDR3 sequence is 15 residues long. Written as DNA, the CDR3 is TGTGCCAGCAGCTTAAGGAGCGGGATAGCCTACGAGCAGTACTTC. Encoded protein: CASSLRSGIAYEQYF.

The chain uses TRBV6-4 and TRBJ2-3; 7 positions agree with TRBD1. J gave up 10 bases and V 3 bases, and 7 bases lay outside the gene matches. The germline gives CDR1 MRHNA, CDR2 SNTAGT. This CDR3 is built from 13 residues. Here the CDR3 DNA reads TGTGCCAGCAGTGAGTTCACAGGGGCCGCGCAGTATTTT. Translation gives CASSEFTGAAQYF.